The TCR beta chain under discussion was sequenced for a study of PD-1 blockade in classical Hodgkin lymphoma (dated by TCRdb to the early 2020s). A note on the overall study: Nivolumab dosing was 3 mg/kg intravenously every 2 weeks, continuing until either disease progression or unacceptable toxicity. A peripheral blood immune signature of response to PD-1 blockade in classical Hodgkin lymphoma was defined using TCR beta sequencing and CyTOF. Summary of the overall study and its limitations: Newly diagnosed patients were reported to have lower baseline TCR diversity than healthy donors, and relapsed/refractory patients were reported to have lower baseline TCR diversity still. Among trial patients, those achieving complete response had baseline diversity similar to that of newly diagnosed patients, while diversity was significantly lower in partial responders and progressors. The study covered only a single clinical trial cohort, and the causes of the repertoire differences, possibly disease activity or prior therapy, were still not defined. Lower diversity was observed in patients in whom nivolumab was started less than 1 year after ASCT, and these patients were excluded from later analyses so that confounding by immune reconstitution would be avoided. A significant rise by C4D1 was seen in CD4+ but not CD8+ TCR diversity (p=0.0027 vs p=0.16), with the rise being most apparent in complete responders (p=0.02).

The intended sense of this specimen's time point label: cycle 1 day 1 (C1D1), immediately before nivolumab initiation. Every trial patient had relapsed after autologous stem cell transplantation, and cohorts A, B and C differed in prior brentuximab vedotin exposure. CD8+ T cells were purified from thawed PBMCs by magnetic negative selection with a Miltenyi CD8+ T cell isolation kit. The trial cohort comprised 60 or so patients with relapsed/refractory classical Hodgkin lymphoma whose best overall responses were complete response, partial response or progressive disease. Trial patients were treated with single-agent nivolumab in the multi-cohort phase II CheckMate 205 trial. An independent review committee assessed best overall response using the 2007 International Working Group response criteria. Trial PBMCs were obtained immediately prior to nivolumab initiation (C1D1) and on therapy at cycle 2 day 1 and cycle 4 day 1. After peripheral blood was drawn into 8 mL Vacutainer Cell Preparation Tubes, PBMCs were isolated by centrifugation and then cryopreserved. Purified CD4+ and CD8+ fractions were prepared only for cases with an additional available PBMC sample. Magnetically labelled cells were depleted on LS columns in a quadroMACS separator, and the flow-through was collected as the purified fraction.

To note about this clone: The target of this receptor is not known. Per-base qualities were not stored, and no clone one base away is much larger.

The Qiagen DNeasy kit was used to extract genomic DNA from unsorted PBMCs and from the negatively selected CD4+ and CD8+ fractions. Using primers that anneal to V and J segments, immunoSEQ multiplex PCR amplified the TCR beta CDR3 regions. A synthetic immune receptor repertoire was used to minimize amplification bias, and any remaining bias was removed computationally after sequencing. As for the original processing: Repertoire diversity was quantified as the Shannon entropy index using custom Python scripts. Unsorted, CD4+ and CD8+ repertoires were analyzed separately, except for combined analyses in which CD4+ and CD8+ sequences were merged in silico. Clonal expansion was defined as at least a 2-fold frequency increase after treatment relative to C1D1, with a pseudocount of 0.5 for undetected baseline clones. Clones with 0 or 1 copy at C1D1 were classified as singleton clones, and clones with 2 or more copies were classified as non-singleton clones. Clones expanded in unsorted samples were labelled as CD4+, CD8+ or unknown by matching protein sequences in sorted samples from the same patient. Wilcoxon tests were applied to paired samples to test diversity changes from C1D1 to C4D1. Held by TCRdb, this immuneACCESS table contains in-frame sequences only and omits some clones. Under half of the omission traces to an unresolved V gene where checked; the cause of the rest is unknown. V, J and clone size are those of that table, while D and trimming were read from the DNA. A total of around 7,600 clones appear in this sample, just over 85% of them only once. The ten largest clones add up to under 25% of the sample.

The receptor was derived from a human donor with classical Hodgkin lymphoma. The sample in question was CD8+ T cells from blood, obtained at baseline.

The CDR3 amino acid sequence is: CASSYWDRGTYEQYF. Read as DNA, the sequence is TGTGCCAGCAGTTACTGGGACAGGGGGACCTACGAGCAGTACTTC. The sequence joins TRBV6-5 to TRBJ2-7; TRBD1 aligns with 11 central bases. Looking up the germline V gene yields CDR1 MNHEY and CDR2 SVGAGI. V has 1 base trimmed and J has 2 bases trimmed; junction bases matching no gene number 1. The CDR3 measures 15 amino acids from cysteine to phenylalanine. Just the 45-base CDR3 DNA is kept, in frame starting at base 1.